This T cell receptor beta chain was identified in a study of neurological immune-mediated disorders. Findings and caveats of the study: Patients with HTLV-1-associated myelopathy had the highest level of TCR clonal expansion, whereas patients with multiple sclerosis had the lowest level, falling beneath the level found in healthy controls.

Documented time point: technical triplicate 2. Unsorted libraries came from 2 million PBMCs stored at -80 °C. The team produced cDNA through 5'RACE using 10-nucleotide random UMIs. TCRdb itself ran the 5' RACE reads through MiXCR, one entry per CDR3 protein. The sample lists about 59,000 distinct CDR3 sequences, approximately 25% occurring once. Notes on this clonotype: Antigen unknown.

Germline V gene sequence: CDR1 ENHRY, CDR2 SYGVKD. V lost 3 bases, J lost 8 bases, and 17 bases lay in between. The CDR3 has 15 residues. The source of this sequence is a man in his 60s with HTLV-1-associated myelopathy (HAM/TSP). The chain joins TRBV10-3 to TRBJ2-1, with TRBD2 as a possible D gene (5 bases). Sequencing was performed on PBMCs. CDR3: CAISETSYSGDEQFF. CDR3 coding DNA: TGTGCCATCAGTGAAACTAGTTATTCTGGGGATGAGCAGTTCTTC.